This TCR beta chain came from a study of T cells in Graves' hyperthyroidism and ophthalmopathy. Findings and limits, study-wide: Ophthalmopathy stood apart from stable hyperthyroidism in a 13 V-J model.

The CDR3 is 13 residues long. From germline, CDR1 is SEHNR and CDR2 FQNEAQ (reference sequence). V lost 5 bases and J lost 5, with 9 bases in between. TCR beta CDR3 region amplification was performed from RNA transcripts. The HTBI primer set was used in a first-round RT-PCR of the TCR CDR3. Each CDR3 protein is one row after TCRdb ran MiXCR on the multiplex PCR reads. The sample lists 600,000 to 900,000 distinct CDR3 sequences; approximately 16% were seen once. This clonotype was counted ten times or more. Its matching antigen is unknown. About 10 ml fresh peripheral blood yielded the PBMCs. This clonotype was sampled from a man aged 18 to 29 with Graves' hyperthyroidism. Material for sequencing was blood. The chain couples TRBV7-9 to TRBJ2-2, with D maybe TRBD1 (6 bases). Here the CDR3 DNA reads TGTGCCAGCAGCAAGACAGGAACCGGGGAGCTGTTTTTT. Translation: CASSKTGTGELFF.